Shown below are 10 T cell receptor beta chains from a single sample sequenced in a study of blood T cell repertoires in COVID-19. Here immunoSEQ multiplex PCR was the method, and the copy in TCRdb shows in-frame clones only, minus some. In the table there are more than 200,000 clones, around 87% of which are singletons. Input material: peripheral blood. These receptors were obtained from a woman aged 60-75 years with COVID-19, enrolled during active disease.

The genes are TRBV19 and TRBJ1-2; TRBD1 agrees at 9 bases. The length of the CDR3 is 14 residues. CDR1 LNHDA and CDR2 SQIVND come from the germline V gene (reference sequence). V was pared by 8 bases and J by 4 bases, with 8 bases of the junction left unmatched. In DNA form, the CDR3 reads TGTGCCAGTTCCACAGGGGGCGCGTCCTATGGCTACACCTTC. Translating gives CASSTGGASYGYTF.

The rearrangement uses TRBV4-1 and TRBJ2-3; TRBD2 matches 9 bases. The CDR3 runs to 17 residues. Germline V gene lookup returns CDR1 MGHRA and CDR2 YSYEKL. Trimming took 0 bases from V and 2 from J; bases not matched to a gene: 6. The CDR3 coding sequence is TGCGCCAGCAGCCAAGAAGGCCTAGCGGGACCCACAGATACGCAGTATTTT. This encodes CASSQEGLAGPTDTQYF.

As DNA, the CDR3 is TGTGCCAGCAGGATCGGACAGGGGGCTTACAATGAGCAGTTCTTC. As protein: CASRIGQGAYNEQFF. The V gene is TRBV6-5, the J gene TRBJ2-1; 11 bases align to TRBD1. Germline V lookup: CDR1 MNHEY, CDR2 SVGAGI. The CDR3 is made up of 15 amino acids. V trimming: 6 bases; J trimming: 4 bases; junction bases outside the gene matches: 5.

This sequence joins TRBV10-3 and TRBJ2-2; 9 bases fit TRBD2. Germline-derived CDR1 and CDR2 are ENHRY and SYGVKD. The ends lost 6 bases at V and 5 bases at J; junction bases unmatched: 4. The CDR3 loop spans 14 amino acids. The CDR3 nucleotides read TGTGCCATCAGGACTAGCGGCCTTACCGGGGAGCTGTTTTTT. Its translation is CAIRTSGLTGELFF.

V is TRBV7-2 and J is TRBJ1-5, with D maybe TRBD1 (5 bases). Between the trimmed V and J ends, which lost 4 bases and 0 bases, there was a span of 19 bases. The CDR3 is made up of 18 amino acids. In germline, CDR1 is SGHTA, CDR2 FQGNSA. CDR3 DNA: TGTGCCAGCAGCTCCGGGGGTCAGCACCGATATAGCAATCAGCCCCAGCATTTT. It encodes CASSSGGQHRYSNQPQHF.

This sequence joins TRBV5-1 and TRBJ2-3; D unclear. The V end was cut by 0 bases, the J end by 3 bases, with 8 bases between. The CDR3 length is 14 residues. From germline, CDR1 is SGHRS and CDR2 YFSETQ. Here the CDR3 reads CASSLVPGTDTQYF. In nucleotides, the CDR3 is TGCGCCAGCAGCTTGGTACCCGGGACAGATACGCAGTATTTT.

CDR3 loop: CATSDLGTGIGETQYF. CDR3 sequence (DNA): TGTGCCACCAGTGATTTGGGGACAGGGATCGGGGAGACCCAGTACTTC. The chain couples TRBV24-1 to TRBJ2-5; 9 positions match TRBD1. The CDR3 extends over 16 amino acids. The V gene's germline CDR1 is KGHDR and CDR2 SFDVKD. The V gene end was trimmed by 0 bases and the J gene end by 5 bases; junction bases not matched to a gene: 6.

This chain connects TRBV18 to TRBJ2-3, with 8 bases aligning to TRBD2. The CDR3 consists of 14 residues. The V gene end was trimmed by 6 bases and the J gene end by 2 bases; junction bases not matched to a gene: 4. CDR1 is KGHSH, CDR2 LQKENI, per germline. The CDR3 is CASSSGSPTDTQYF. In nucleotides, the CDR3 is TGTGCCAGCTCGAGCGGGAGCCCCACAGATACGCAGTATTTT.

J is TRBJ1-2 and V is TRBV4-3; 10 bases match TRBD1. J lost 7 bases, V lost 3 bases, and 2 bases had no gene match. The CDR3 length is 13 residues. Germline CDR1 is LGHNA and CDR2 is YSLEER. CDR3 coding DNA: TGCGCCAGCAGCCAGACAGGGGGCGGTGGCTACACCTTC. Its protein product is CASSQTGGGGYTF.

The rearrangement joins TRBV5-4 to TRBJ2-2; TRBD1 is a possible D gene (6 bases). V dropped 4 bases and J dropped 4 bases, with 14 bases sitting between them. Germline CDR1 is SGHNT and CDR2 is YYREEE (reference sequence). The CDR3 covers 15 residues. The CDR3 DNA is TGTGCCAGCAGCCTCGCAGGGGTCGGCACCGGGGAGCTGTTTTTT. Encoded protein: CASSLAGVGTGELFF.